This T cell receptor beta chain was obtained from a study of T cells in Graves' hyperthyroidism and ophthalmopathy. In this sample, this clonotype turned up many times. Its antigen is undetermined. RNA transcripts were the template for amplifying TCR beta CDR3 regions. In the first-round RT-PCR of the TCR CDR3, the HTBI primer set was used. TCRdb used MiXCR to reprocess the multiplex PCR reads, holding one entry per CDR3 protein. The sample consists of approximately 300,000 distinct CDR3 sequences, over 15% of them appearing once. With duration under 3 months, ophthalmopathy was active: Clinical Activity Score at least 3, NOSPECS at least 4. For the diagnoses, clinical symptoms, serum thyroxine and TRAb, thyroid ultrasound and orbital computed tomography were used. The CDR3 loop spans 14 amino acids. The germline V gene has CDR1 KGHSH and CDR2 LQKENI. V lost 6 bases and J lost 8, with 19 bases in between.

General study findings and limits: Blood shared most expanded thyroid clonotypes above 0.001. Ophthalmopathy stood apart from stable hyperthyroidism in a 13 V-J model.

The rearrangement links TRBV18 to TRBJ1-2, with D maybe TRBD1 (6 bases). The source material was blood. This clonotype originated in a woman aged 55-70 years with Graves' ophthalmopathy. The CDR3 nucleotides are TGTGCCAGCTCCCGAGAAGAGGGGGGCAACGGCTACACCTTC. Protein product: CASSREEGGNGYTF.